One and the same sample provided the 10 T cell receptor beta chains below, sequenced in a study of CD8+CD57+ T cells in acquired aplastic anemia. All patients picked for sequencing had shown, by flow cytometry, an expansion of CD8+CD57+ cells. TCR beta VDJ and CDR3 profiling used genomic DNA as template. A single record per CDR3 protein comes from TCRdb applying MiXCR to the reads. Of roughly 200,000 distinct CDR3 sequences listed, 65% are singletons. The sequencing sample was made of sorted CD4+, CD8+, or CD8+CD57+ T cells (not recorded which) from PBMCs. The source of these receptors is a human donor with aplastic anemia.

This rearrangement joins TRBV5-1 to TRBJ2-3; TRBD2 matches at 9 bases. The trim removed 3 bases at V and 2 bases at J, leaving 10 bases unmatched. The CDR3 is 17 amino acids. The germline V gene encodes CDR1 SGHRS and CDR2 YFSETQ. The CDR3 sequence is CASSSSPSGGFTDTQYF. The CDR3 DNA is TGCGCCAGCAGCTCCTCCCCCAGCGGGGGGTTCACAGATACGCAGTATTTT.

In its sample, this clonotype was seen once. V and J are TRBV10-3 and TRBJ1-4, with TRBD1 matching 7 bases. CDR3 size: 16 residues. Germline CDR1 and CDR2: ENHRY and SYGVKD. V trimming: 10 bases; J trimming: 5 bases; junction bases outside the gene matches: 16. This chain's CDR3 is CASSLDRPIGNEKLFF. The CDR3 DNA reads TGTGCCAGCTCACTGGACAGGCCCATTGGGAATGAAAAACTGTTTTTT.

In this sample, this clonotype turned up a few times. The chain carries TRBV9 and TRBJ2-1; D unclear. The CDR3 totals 13 residues. Germline values: CDR1 SGDLS, CDR2 YYNGEE. V shed 1 base and J shed 1 base, with 3 bases lying between them. This chain's CDR3 is CASSVLSYNEQFF. CDR3 coding DNA: TGTGCCAGCAGCGTACTTTCCTACAATGAGCAGTTCTTC.

The chain links TRBV24-1 to TRBJ2-3; D remains ambiguous. Trimming stripped 11 bases from V and 5 bases from J, with 13 bases between. Germline CDR1 is KGHDR and CDR2 is SFDVKD. CDR3 length: 12 amino acids. CDR3 in amino acids: CASTSYLDTQYF. In DNA, the CDR3 is TGTGCCAGCACCTCTTATCTAGATACGCAGTATTTT.

This clonotype was picked up a small number of times. One end of the junction does not line up with germline, which may come from a read error. The V call is TRBV15, the J call TRBJ2-1; a possible D gene is TRBD2 (5 bases). The CDR3 runs to 16 residues. Germline V gene data show CDR1 as LNHNV and CDR2 as YYDKDF (reference sequence). CDR3 coding DNA: TGTGCCGCCAGCAGCTTGTACTCGGACTTCTACAATGAGCAGTTCTTC. Its translation: CAASSLYSDFYNEQFF. Filled out from reference TRBV15 and TRBJ2-1, the complete variable domain reads DAMVIQNPRYQVTQFGKPVTLSCSQTLNHNVMYWYQQKSSQAPKLLFHYYDKDFNNEADTPDNFQSRRPNTSFCFLDIRSPGLGDTAMYLCAASSLYSDFYNEQFFGPGTRLTVL.

The table lists this clonotype with a count of one. This chain joins TRBV20-1 and TRBJ2-7, with 9 bases identical to TRBD1. This CDR3 comprises 14 residues. Germline V gene data show CDR1 as DFQATT and CDR2 as SNEGSKA (reference sequence). The ends lost 2 bases at V and 5 bases at J; junction bases unmatched: 7. The CDR3, as DNA: TGCAGTGCTAGACCCCGGGACAGGGCAAACGAGCAGTACTTC. This encodes CSARPRDRANEQYF.

This clonotype was recorded many times. The J gene is TRBJ2-2, the V gene TRBV9; 9 positions agree with TRBD1. The V gene's germline CDR1 is SGDLS and CDR2 YYNGEE. Germline trimming cut 0 bases from V and 1 base from J; bases unmatched to any gene: 1. The CDR3 spans 16 residues. In DNA, the CDR3 is TGTGCCAGCAGCGTAGGACAGGGGGTGAACACCGGGGAGCTGTTTTTT. Its protein is CASSVGQGVNTGELFF.

This chain connects TRBV25-1 to TRBJ2-4, with a weak D call TRBD1 (5 bases). The CDR3 sequence is 17 residues long. From germline, CDR1 is MGHDK and CDR2 SYGVNS. The V end lost 3 bases, the J end lost 0 bases, and 15 bases lay between the germline ends. CDR3 residues: CASSEQGRVLAKNIQYF. DNA for the CDR3: TGTGCCAGCAGTGAGCAGGGAAGAGTCCTAGCCAAAAACATTCAGTACTTC.

This clonotype was observed a few times. The genes are TRBV24-1 and TRBJ1-2, with 8 nucleotides matching TRBD1. V trimming: 9 bases; J trimming: 5 bases; junction bases outside the gene matches: 7. The V gene's germline CDR1 is KGHDR and CDR2 SFDVKD. There are 13 residues in the CDR3. CDR3 region: CATWGQDDYGYTF. CDR3 in DNA: TGTGCCACCTGGGGACAGGATGATTATGGCTACACCTTC.

This clonotype was observed a few times. The chain carries TRBV29-1 and TRBJ1-2; possibly TRBD1 for D (6 bases). V shed 4 bases and J shed 2 bases, with 11 bases lying between them. CDR3 size: 13 residues. Germline CDR1 reads SQVTM; CDR2 reads ANQGSEA. In DNA, the CDR3 is TGCAGCGTTGCGGACAGCTTGAACTATGGCTACACCTTC. The encoded protein is CSVADSLNYGYTF.